This T cell receptor beta chain appears in the sequencing data of a study of blood T cells in healthy people across ages. Study results and limitations: Greater diversity and more naive CD4+ cells were seen in long-lived donors than in aged donors. The recorded TCR beta diversity per million T cells decreased in a roughly linear manner with age. Expanded clonotype changes were possibly confounded by unknown donor CMV status.

The use of a sample-barcoded 5' primer and a J-beta primer mix characterized a second PCR of about 6 to 11 cycles. MiXCR, run by TCRdb on the 5' RACE reads, gives a single entry per CDR3 protein. The data hold 1,500,000 or so distinct CDR3 sequences, with under 55% observed a single time. The CDR3 length is 15 residues. V shed 4 bases and J shed 6 bases, with 18 bases lying between them. As concerns this clonotype: Its antigen is not identified.

This TCR was sampled from a woman under 30 in good health. The specimen sequenced was blood. J is TRBJ1-2 and V is TRBV12-3 or TRBV12-4; maybe TRBD1 (5 bases). The CDR3, as DNA: TGTGCCAGCAGTTCCTCAGGGACGAGGGCGGATGGCTACACCTTC. Translation gives CASSSSGTRADGYTF.